This entry lists 27 T cell receptor beta chains sequenced from one sample in a study of T cell responses to AZD1222 COVID-19 vaccine. Using immunoSEQ multiplex PCR, the repertoire was profiled, and TCRdb retains in-frame clones only, with some absent. The sample consists of 150,000 or so clones, around nine tenths of them appearing once. The sample consisted of peripheral blood, taken on day 0 of AZD1222 vaccination. Every receptor here comes from an adult in good health.

Only a few counts were recorded for this clone. The V gene is TRBV3-1 (or the pseudogene TRBV3-2), the J gene TRBJ1-5, with D tentatively TRBD1 (6 bases). The CDR3 has 14 residues. Germline V lookup: CDR1 LGHDT, CDR2 YNNKEL (reference sequence). Trimming removed 8 bases from V and 3 bases from J, with 14 bases in between. The CDR3 bases are TGTGCCAGCGCGCTAGGACAGTCCAATCAGCCCCAGCATTTT. This sequence encodes CASALGQSNQPQHF.

The chain recombines TRBV19 with TRBJ2-5; D unclear. Germline V lookup: CDR1 LNHDA, CDR2 SQIVND (reference sequence). Trimming stripped 5 bases from V and 5 bases from J, with 12 bases between. The CDR3 loop spans 13 amino acids. The CDR3 loop reads CASSPATGETQYF. CDR3 DNA sequence: TGTGCCAGTAGTCCCGCCACCGGGGAGACCCAGTACTTC.

This clone was picked up one time. The V call is TRBV5-8, the J call TRBJ2-5; 15 nucleotides line up with TRBD2. The CDR3 is 17 amino acids. V lost 0 bases to trimming and J lost 5 bases; unmatched junction nucleotides: 5. Germline V CDR1 and CDR2: SGHTS, YDEGEE. The CDR3 loop is CASSLGTSGRGAETQYF. The CDR3 DNA is TGTGCCAGCAGCTTGGGGACTAGCGGGAGGGGTGCGGAGACCCAGTACTTC. The whole variable domain, remainder taken from reference TRBV5-8 and TRBJ2-5, is EAGVTQSPTHLIKTRGQQATLRCSPISGHTSVYWYQQALGLGLQFLLWYDEGEERNRGNFPPRFSGRQFPNYSSELNVNALELEDSALYLCASSLGTSGRGAETQYFGPGTRLLVL.

The chain links TRBV28 to TRBJ1-4; D call uncertain. The germline CDR1 and CDR2 sequences are MDHEN and SYDVKM. V shed 3 bases and J shed 7 bases, with 15 bases lying between them. This CDR3 spans 15 amino acids. CDR3 residues: CASSLSGKTGEKLFF. DNA of the CDR3: TGTGCCAGCAGTTTGTCGGGCAAAACGGGTGAAAAACTGTTTTTT.

The rearrangement links TRBV7-2 to TRBJ2-1; D is unclear. The V and J ends lost 5 bases and 5 bases respectively, with 10 bases between them. The CDR3 has 13 residues. Germline-derived CDR1 and CDR2 are SGHTA and FQGNSA. The chain's CDR3 is CASSPRTDNEQFF. For the CDR3, the DNA is TGTGCCAGCAGCCCGCGAACTGACAATGAGCAGTTCTTC. The complete variable domain, with remaining parts taken from reference TRBV7-2 and TRBJ2-1, reads GAGVSQSPSNKVTEKGKDVELRCDPISGHTALYWYRQSLGQGLEFLIYFQGNSAPDKSGLPSDRFSAERTGGSVSTLTIQRTQQEDSAVYLCASSPRTDNEQFFGPGTRLTVL.

The CDR3 DNA follows: TGTGCCAGCAGCGTAAGTTCGGAACGCACCGGGGAGCTGTTTTTT. Its translation: CASSVSSERTGELFF. The chain has TRBV9 and TRBJ2-2; D gene unclear. The CDR3 has 15 residues. Germline V gene data show CDR1 as SGDLS and CDR2 as YYNGEE. V was shortened by 1 base and J by 4 bases, with 11 bases between the two germline ends.

The chain has TRBV5-5 and TRBJ2-7, with 7 bases that match TRBD1. With V trimmed by 4 bases and J by 4 bases, 11 bases remained unmatched. The CDR3 has 15 amino acids. Germline CDR1 is SGHKS and CDR2 is YYEKEE (reference sequence). For the CDR3, the DNA is TGTGCCAGCAGCCACTGGACAGGAGCACCGTACGAGCAGTACTTC. Translation gives CASSHWTGAPYEQYF.

This rearrangement joins TRBV23-1 to TRBJ1-5; D remains unclear. TRBV23-1 is assigned to the ORF class and has an uncertain function. This CDR3 is built from 17 residues. Trimming took 3 bases from V and 0 from J, leaving 15 bases between them. CDR3 sequence reads: CASSHGFRPYSNQPQHF. In DNA form, the CDR3 reads TGCGCCAGCAGTCACGGGTTCCGGCCTTATAGCAATCAGCCCCAGCATTTT.

The chain is built from TRBV18 and TRBJ2-1, with D perhaps being TRBD1 or TRBD2 (5 bases each). The CDR3 loop spans 16 amino acids. CDR1 KGHSH and CDR2 LQKENI come from the germline V gene. With 3 bases removed from V and 0 bases from J, the gap between germline ends came to 12 bases. The CDR3 loop reads CASSPGDVRSYNEQFF. The DNA of the CDR3 is TGTGCCAGCTCACCCGGGGACGTGCGCTCCTACAATGAGCAGTTCTTC.

The chain uses TRBV18 and TRBJ1-2; maybe TRBD1 (5 bases). Germline values: CDR1 KGHSH, CDR2 LQKENI. The V gene lost 0 bases and the J gene lost 0 bases, with 8 bases spanning the gap. This CDR3 has 15 amino acids. This CDR3 is CASSPPTAANYGYTF. DNA for the CDR3: TGTGCCAGCTCACCACCGACAGCAGCTAACTATGGCTACACCTTC.

V and J are TRBV11-3 and TRBJ2-1; D is perhaps TRBD1 or TRBD2 (5 bases each). Deletions cut 4 bases from V and 5 bases from J, with 9 bases between. The germline gives CDR1 SGHNT, CDR2 YENEEA. CDR3 size: 13 residues. Written as DNA, the CDR3 is TGTGCCAGCAGCTCCCGGGACCACAATGAGCAGTTCTTC. Amino acid sequence: CASSSRDHNEQFF.

CDR3 amino acids: CASSGLASLGNEQFF. In nucleotides, the CDR3 is TGTGCCAGTAGTGGGCTGGCGAGTCTGGGCAATGAGCAGTTCTTC. The J gene is TRBJ2-1, the V gene TRBV19; the D is unclear. CDR3 length equals 15 residues. Germline CDR1 is LNHDA and CDR2 is SQIVND (reference sequence). The V gene lost 5 bases and the J gene lost 6 bases, with 17 bases spanning the gap.

The chain couples TRBV27 to TRBJ2-7; D possibly matches TRBD1 or TRBD2 (5 bases each). Germline V lookup: CDR1 MNHEY, CDR2 SMNVEV (reference sequence). CDR3 length equals 16 residues. V lost 4 bases and J lost 2, with 18 bases in between. For the CDR3, the DNA is TGTGCCAGCAGTTATGGAATAGGGGACCCGACCTACGAGCAGTACTTC. Translated: CASSYGIGDPTYEQYF.

The chain is built from TRBV7-2 and TRBJ2-7; TRBD2 matches at 10 bases. With 3 bases clipped from V and 2 bases from J, the junction kept 4 bases outside the gene matches. Germline loops: CDR1 SGHTA, CDR2 FQGNSA. The CDR3 length is 15 residues. CDR3 nucleotide sequence: TGTGCCAGCAGCTTGACTAGCGGGCGAACCTACGAGCAGTACTTC. Translation: CASSLTSGRTYEQYF.

A single count supports this clone. This chain uses TRBV27 with TRBJ1-1; TRBD1 is a possible D gene (5 bases). Germline V gives CDR1 MNHEY, CDR2 SMNVEV (reference sequence). CDR3 length: 16 residues. V was cut by 3 bases and J by 0 bases, with 14 bases left in between. The CDR3 coding sequence is TGTGCCAGCAGTTTGCGAGCAGGGCTTATGAACACTGAAGCTTTCTTT. Translation gives CASSLRAGLMNTEAFF.

This chain uses TRBV5-6 with TRBJ2-3; D gene ambiguous. CDR3 size: 15 residues. The V end lost 1 base, the J end lost 0 bases, and 9 bases lay between the germline ends. The germline V gene has CDR1 SGHDT and CDR2 YYEEEE. The CDR3 nucleotides read TGTGCCAGCAGCTTGACGTCGACTAGCACAGATACGCAGTATTTT. Its translation is CASSLTSTSTDTQYF.

The chain recombines TRBV5-4 with TRBJ2-2; no clear D. Germline CDR1 reads SGHNT; CDR2 reads YYREEE (reference sequence). CDR3 length: 14 residues. V was trimmed by 2 bases and J by 7 bases, leaving 12 bases between them. The CDR3 spells CASSFRGSYGELFF. CDR3 DNA sequence: TGTGCCAGCAGCTTCCGCGGCTCATACGGGGAGCTGTTTTTT.

The rearrangement uses TRBV5-6 and TRBJ1-1; perhaps TRBD1 as D (5 bases). Germline CDR1 SGHDT, CDR2 YYEEEE. The CDR3 has 14 residues. Between the trimmed V and J ends, which lost 3 bases and 2 bases, there was a span of 11 bases. In nucleotides, the CDR3 is TGTGCCAGCAGCTCCAGGGAATTTAACACTGAAGCTTTCTTT. Amino acids: CASSSREFNTEAFF.

This sequence joins TRBV19 and TRBJ2-1; 11 bases are a match to TRBD1. The ends lost 4 bases at V and 8 bases at J; junction bases unmatched: 7. The CDR3 covers 15 residues. The V gene's germline CDR1 is LNHDA and CDR2 SQIVND (reference sequence). The CDR3 DNA reads as TGTGCCAGTAGTAGGACAGGGGGCGCGTACGATGAGCAGTTCTTC. Its translation: CASSRTGGAYDEQFF.

This clone was seen a single time. V usage is TRBV11-2 and J usage is TRBJ2-7, with TRBD2 identical over 10 bases. Germline V gives CDR1 SGHAT, CDR2 FQNNGV. Trimming cost V 1 base and J 4 bases; bases outside gene matches: 13. CDR3 length: 18 amino acids. The CDR3 sequence: CASSLVSSASGSFYEQYF. The CDR3 nucleotides read TGTGCCAGCAGCTTAGTGTCCTCTGCTAGCGGGAGTTTTTACGAGCAGTACTTC.

The V and J genes are TRBV29-1 and TRBJ1-1; D remains ambiguous. Germline CDR1 and CDR2: SQVTM and ANQGSEA. Deletions cut 6 bases from V and 1 base from J, with 9 bases between. The CDR3 totals 12 residues. The CDR3 nucleotides read TGCAGCGTAACATTGTGGAACACTGAAGCTTTCTTT. Its translation is CSVTLWNTEAFF. The whole variable domain, remainder taken from reference TRBV29-1 and TRBJ1-1, is SAVISQKPSRDICQRGTSLTIQCQVDSQVTMMFWYRQQPGQSLTLIATANQGSEATYESGFVIDKFPISRPNLTFSTLTVSNMSPEDSSIYLCSVTLWNTEAFFGQGTRLTVV.

The chain recombines TRBV19 with TRBJ1-5, with D perhaps matching TRBD1 (6 bases). The CDR3 is made up of 16 amino acids. V dropped 1 base and J dropped 7 bases, with 17 bases sitting between them. Germline V gene sequence: CDR1 LNHDA, CDR2 SQIVND (reference sequence). This chain's CDR3 is CASSIAGPERGQPQHF. The CDR3 DNA reads TGTGCCAGTAGTATAGCAGGGCCCGAGAGGGGGCAGCCCCAGCATTTT.

The genes are TRBV3-1 (or the pseudogene TRBV3-2) and TRBJ2-5; TRBD2 agrees at 10 bases. This CDR3 region has 16 residues. Germline V gives CDR1 LGHDT, CDR2 YNNKEL (reference sequence). With V trimmed by 2 bases and J by 7 bases, 10 bases remained unmatched. The CDR3 DNA follows: TGTGCCAGCAGCCAACGACTAGCGGGCTTAGGGGGGACCCAGTACTTC. Amino acid sequence: CASSQRLAGLGGTQYF.

The rearrangement uses TRBV27 and TRBJ2-7, with a tentative D call TRBD1 (5 bases). CDR3 size: 15 residues. Germline V gene lookup returns CDR1 MNHEY and CDR2 SMNVEV (reference sequence). Trimming removed 3 bases from V and 3 bases from J, with 15 bases in between. The DNA of the CDR3 is TGTGCCAGCAGTTTGGGGCCCGAGGTAAGCTACGAGCAGTACTTC. This translates into CASSLGPEVSYEQYF.

The CDR3 loop reads CASSLGGTGFLNTEAFF. CDR3 sequence (DNA): TGTGCCAGCAGCTTAGGGGGGACAGGGTTCCTGAACACTGAAGCTTTCTTT. V usage is TRBV7-2 and J usage is TRBJ1-1, with 9 nucleotides matching TRBD1. The length of the CDR3 is 17 residues. Trimming at V came to 1 base and at J to 0 bases, leaving 6 bases not matched to a gene. The germline CDR1 and CDR2 sequences are SGHTA and FQGNSA.

This chain joins TRBV5-4 and TRBJ2-2; possible D gene TRBD1, 6 bases. V was cut by 3 bases and J by 9 bases, with 9 bases left in between. CDR3 length: 12 amino acids. CDR1 SGHNT and CDR2 YYREEE come from the germline V gene (reference sequence). CDR3 in amino acids: CASSSDSWELFF. The CDR3 bases are TGTGCCAGCAGCTCGGACAGTTGGGAGCTGTTTTTT.

This chain joins TRBV6-1 and TRBJ1-5; D remains ambiguous. The CDR3 totals 17 residues. In germline, CDR1 is MNHNS, CDR2 SASEGT. Trimming removed 0 bases from V and 2 bases from J, with 14 bases in between. The CDR3 here is CASSEAFGDGGNQPQHF. DNA for the CDR3: TGTGCCAGCAGTGAAGCGTTTGGGGATGGGGGCAATCAGCCCCAGCATTTT.